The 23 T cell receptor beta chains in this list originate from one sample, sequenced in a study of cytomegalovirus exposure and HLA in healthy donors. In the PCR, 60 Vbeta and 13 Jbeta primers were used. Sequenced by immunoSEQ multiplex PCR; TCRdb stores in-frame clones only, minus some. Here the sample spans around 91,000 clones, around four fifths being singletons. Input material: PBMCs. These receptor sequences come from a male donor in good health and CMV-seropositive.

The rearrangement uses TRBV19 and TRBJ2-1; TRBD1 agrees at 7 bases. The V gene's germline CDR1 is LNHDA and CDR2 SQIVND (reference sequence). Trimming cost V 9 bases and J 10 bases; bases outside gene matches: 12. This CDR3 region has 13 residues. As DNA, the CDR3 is TGTGCCAGCGAGAGGACAGGACCCTTCGAGCAGTTCTTC. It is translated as CASERTGPFEQFF.

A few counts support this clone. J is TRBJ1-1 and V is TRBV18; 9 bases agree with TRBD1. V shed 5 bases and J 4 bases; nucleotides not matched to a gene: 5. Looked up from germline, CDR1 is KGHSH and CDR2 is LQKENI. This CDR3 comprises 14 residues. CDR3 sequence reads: CASSGQGTGTEAFF. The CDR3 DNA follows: TGTGCCAGCTCAGGACAGGGGACTGGCACTGAAGCTTTCTTT.

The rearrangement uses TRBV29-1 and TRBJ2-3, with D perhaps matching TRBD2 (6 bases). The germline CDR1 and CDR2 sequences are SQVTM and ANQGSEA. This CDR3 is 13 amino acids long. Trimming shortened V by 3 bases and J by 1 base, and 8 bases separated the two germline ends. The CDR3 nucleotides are TGCAGCGTTGATGCTAGCGGCACAGATACGCAGTATTTT. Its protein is CSVDASGTDTQYF.

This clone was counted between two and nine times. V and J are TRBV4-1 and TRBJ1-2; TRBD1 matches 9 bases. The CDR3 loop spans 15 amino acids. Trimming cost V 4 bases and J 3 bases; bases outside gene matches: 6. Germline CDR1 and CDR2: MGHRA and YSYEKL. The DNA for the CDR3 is TGCGCCAGCAGCCGGGACAGGGCCGTTGACTATGGCTACACCTTC. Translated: CASSRDRAVDYGYTF.

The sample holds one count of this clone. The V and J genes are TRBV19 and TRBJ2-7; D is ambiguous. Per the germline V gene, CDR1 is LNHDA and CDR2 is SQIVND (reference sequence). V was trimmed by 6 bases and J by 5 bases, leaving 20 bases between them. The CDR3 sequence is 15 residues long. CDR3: CASRETVSHWNEQYF. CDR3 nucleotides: TGTGCCAGTAGAGAAACAGTAAGTCATTGGAACGAGCAGTACTTC.

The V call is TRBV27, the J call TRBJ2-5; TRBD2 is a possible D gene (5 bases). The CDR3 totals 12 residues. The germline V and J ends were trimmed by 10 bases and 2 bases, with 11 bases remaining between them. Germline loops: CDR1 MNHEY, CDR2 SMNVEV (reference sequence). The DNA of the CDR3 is TGTGCCAACGAGGGCTTTCAAGAGACCCAGTACTTC. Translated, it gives CANEGFQETQYF.

CDR3 region: CAVGQGLAGGQETQYF. The CDR3 region has the DNA TGTGCCGTGGGACAGGGACTAGCGGGAGGACAAGAGACCCAGTACTTC. The chain recombines TRBV10-3 with TRBJ2-5; TRBD2 agrees at 15 bases. Germline V lookup: CDR1 ENHRY, CDR2 SYGVKD. This CDR3 has 16 residues. Germline trimming cut 11 bases from V and 2 bases from J; bases unmatched to any gene: 9.

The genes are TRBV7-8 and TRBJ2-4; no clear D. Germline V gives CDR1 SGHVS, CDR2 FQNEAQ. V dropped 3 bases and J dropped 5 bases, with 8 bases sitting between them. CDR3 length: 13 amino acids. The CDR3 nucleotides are TGTGCCAGCAGCTTCCCTGGAGAAAACATTCAGTACTTC. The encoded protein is CASSFPGENIQYF.

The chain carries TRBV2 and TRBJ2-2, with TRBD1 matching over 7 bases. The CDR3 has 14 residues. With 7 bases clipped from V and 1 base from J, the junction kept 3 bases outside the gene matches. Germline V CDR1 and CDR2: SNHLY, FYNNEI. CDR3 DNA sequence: TGTGCCAGCACGGGACAGCGGAACACCGGGGAGCTGTTTTTT. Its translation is CASTGQRNTGELFF.

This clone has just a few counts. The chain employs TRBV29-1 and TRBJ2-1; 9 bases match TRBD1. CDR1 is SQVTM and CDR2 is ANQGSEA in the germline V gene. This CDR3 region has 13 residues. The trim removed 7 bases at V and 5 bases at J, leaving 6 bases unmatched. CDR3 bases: TGCAGCGCCGGGACAGGGCACAACAATGAGCAGTTCTTC. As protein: CSAGTGHNNEQFF.

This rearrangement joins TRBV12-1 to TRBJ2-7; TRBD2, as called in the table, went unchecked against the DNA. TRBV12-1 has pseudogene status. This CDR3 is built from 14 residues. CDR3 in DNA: TGTGCCAGCAGCTTTTTCCCGGGGACCTACGAGCAGTACTTC. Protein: CASSFFPGTYEQYF.

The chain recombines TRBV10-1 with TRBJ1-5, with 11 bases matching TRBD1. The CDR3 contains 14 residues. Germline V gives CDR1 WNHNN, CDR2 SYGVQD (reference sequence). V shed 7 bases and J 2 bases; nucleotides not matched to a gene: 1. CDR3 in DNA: TGCGCCAGCATGGGACAGGGGGGCAATCAGCCCCAGCATTTT. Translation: CASMGQGGNQPQHF.

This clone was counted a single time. The CDR3 DNA sequence: TGTGCCAGCAGTCCTCTCACTCGACTAGTAGGGGCACTAAATGAGCAGTTCTTC. This translates into CASSPLTRLVGALNEQFF. The genes are TRBV27 and TRBJ2-1; possible D gene TRBD2, 6 bases. This CDR3 is built from 18 residues. The ends were cut back, 5 bases at V and 7 bases at J, with 27 bases in the middle. Germline-derived CDR1 and CDR2 are MNHEY and SMNVEV (reference sequence).

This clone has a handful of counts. CDR3 nucleotides: TGTGCCAGCAGCTTAGACAGCCGAGCCTACGAGCAGTACTTC. It translates to CASSLDSRAYEQYF. This chain uses TRBV7-2 with TRBJ2-7; D is undetermined. V was shortened by 1 base and J by 2 bases, with 9 bases between the two germline ends. The CDR3 is made up of 14 amino acids. Germline-derived CDR1 and CDR2 are SGHTA and FQGNSA.

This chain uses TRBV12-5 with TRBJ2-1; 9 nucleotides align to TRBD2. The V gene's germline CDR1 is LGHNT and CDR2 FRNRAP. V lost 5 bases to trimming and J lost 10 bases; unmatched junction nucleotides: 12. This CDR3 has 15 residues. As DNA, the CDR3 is TGTGCTAGTGGTCCCTCGGCGGGACTAGCAGGCGAGCAGTTCTTC. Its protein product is CASGPSAGLAGEQFF.

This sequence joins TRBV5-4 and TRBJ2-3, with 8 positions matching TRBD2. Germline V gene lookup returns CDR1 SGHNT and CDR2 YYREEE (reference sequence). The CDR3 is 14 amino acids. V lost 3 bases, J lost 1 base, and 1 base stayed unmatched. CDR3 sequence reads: CASSWGLGTDTQYF. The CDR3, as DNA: TGTGCCAGCAGCTGGGGACTAGGCACAGATACGCAGTATTTT.

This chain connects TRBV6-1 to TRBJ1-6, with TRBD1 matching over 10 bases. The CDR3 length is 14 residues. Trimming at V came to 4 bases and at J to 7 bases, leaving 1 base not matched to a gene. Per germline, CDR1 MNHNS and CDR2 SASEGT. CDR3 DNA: TGTGCCAGCAGTGCGGGACAGGGGAATTCACCCCTCCACTTT. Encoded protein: CASSAGQGNSPLHF.

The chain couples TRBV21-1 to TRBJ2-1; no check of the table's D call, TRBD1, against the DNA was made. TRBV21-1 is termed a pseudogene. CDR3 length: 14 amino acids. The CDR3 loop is CASPREGANNEQFF. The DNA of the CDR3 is TGTGCCAGCCCAAGGGAAGGGGCAAACAATGAGCAGTTCTTC.

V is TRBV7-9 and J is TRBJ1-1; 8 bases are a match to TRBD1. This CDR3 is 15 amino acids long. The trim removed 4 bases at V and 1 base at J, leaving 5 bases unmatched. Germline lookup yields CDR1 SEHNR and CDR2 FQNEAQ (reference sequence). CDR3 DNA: TGTGCCAGCAGCTCCACAGGGGGATCGAACACTGAAGCTTTCTTT. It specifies CASSSTGGSNTEAFF. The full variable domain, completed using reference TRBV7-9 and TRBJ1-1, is DTGVSQNPRHKITKRGQNVTFRCDPISEHNRLYWYRQTLGQGPEFLTYFQNEAQLEKSRLLSDRFSAERPKGSFSTLEIQRTEQGDSAMYLCASSSTGGSNTEAFFGQGTRLTVV.

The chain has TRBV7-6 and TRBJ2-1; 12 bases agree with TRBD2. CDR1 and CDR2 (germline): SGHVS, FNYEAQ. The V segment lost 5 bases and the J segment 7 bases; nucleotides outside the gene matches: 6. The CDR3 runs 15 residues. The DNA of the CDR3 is TGTGCCAGCAGCGCAGGGACTAGCGGGCTGAATGAGCAGTTCTTC. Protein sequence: CASSAGTSGLNEQFF.

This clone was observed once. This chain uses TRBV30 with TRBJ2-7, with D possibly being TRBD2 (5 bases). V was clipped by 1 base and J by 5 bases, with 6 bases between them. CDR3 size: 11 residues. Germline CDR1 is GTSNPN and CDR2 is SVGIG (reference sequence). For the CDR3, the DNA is TGTGCCTGGAGTGGGGAGAACGAGCAGTACTTC. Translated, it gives CAWSGENEQYF.

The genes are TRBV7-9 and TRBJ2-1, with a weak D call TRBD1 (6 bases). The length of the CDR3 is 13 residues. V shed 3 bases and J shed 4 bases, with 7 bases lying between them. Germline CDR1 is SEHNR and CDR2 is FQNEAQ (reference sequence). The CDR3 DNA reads TGTGCCAGCAGCTTGCAGGGGTACAATGAGCAGTTCTTC. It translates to CASSLQGYNEQFF.

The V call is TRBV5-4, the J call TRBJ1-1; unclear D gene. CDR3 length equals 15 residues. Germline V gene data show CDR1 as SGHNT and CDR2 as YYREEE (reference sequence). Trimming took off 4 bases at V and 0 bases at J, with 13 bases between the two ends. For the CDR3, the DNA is TGTGCCAGCAGCGCTCGACGGAGTTTGAACACTGAAGCTTTCTTT. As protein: CASSARRSLNTEAFF.